This T cell receptor (beta chain) was observed in a study of T cell repertoires in cytomegalovirus infection. Study context: Signatures in public TCR beta sequences pointed to both CMV infection and matching HLA type.

Concerning this clonotype itself: Its antigen is undetermined.

The study's findings and limits: It was HLA-C-restricted CMV-specific TCR beta clonotypes that dominated the response ex vivo.

TCRdb re-derived calls from the reads in MiXCR, one entry per CDR3 protein. The data show about 600,000 distinct CDR3 sequences, 20% to 25% seen once. Germline V CDR1 and CDR2: SGDLS, YYNGEE. The CDR3 extends over 14 amino acids. Between the trimmed V and J ends, which lost 0 bases and 6 bases, there was a span of 12 bases. This clonotype was sampled from a human donor in good health (CMV status not recorded). Some clones in this sample may be carry-over from other donors' samples. The material sequenced was CD8+ T cells from PBMCs. This chain connects TRBV9 to TRBJ1-1, with unresolved D. The CDR3 nucleotides read TGTGCCAGCAGCGTAGGTGGGAGGGCTGCTGAAGCTTTCTTT. Translated: CASSVGGRAAEAFF.